Below, 21 T cell receptor beta chains from the same sample are listed, as sequenced in a study of blood T cell repertoires in COVID-19. Produced via immunoSEQ multiplex PCR; TCRdb's table is partial and in-frame only. This table holds some 260,000 clones, approximately 89% found once. The source material was peripheral blood. These receptors were obtained from a woman between 70 and 85 years old with COVID-19, enrolled during active disease.

This clone was detected once. The rearrangement links TRBV19 to TRBJ1-5, with D perhaps TRBD1 (5 bases). The CDR3 loop spans 16 amino acids. V lost 7 bases and J 2 bases, leaving 18 bases between the germline ends. Looked up from germline, CDR1 is LNHDA and CDR2 is SQIVND (reference sequence). Here the CDR3 reads CASTPWGGRGNQPQHF. The CDR3 DNA reads TGTGCCAGTACTCCCTGGGGGGGAAGAGGCAATCAGCCCCAGCATTTT.

The sample holds one count of this clone. This sequence joins TRBV10-3 and TRBJ2-5; D uncertain. The CDR3 contains 12 residues. V was pared by 3 bases and J by 2 bases, with 4 bases between. The germline V gene has CDR1 ENHRY and CDR2 SYGVKD. The CDR3 is CAISEQQETQYF. In nucleotides, the CDR3 is TGTGCCATCAGTGAACAGCAAGAGACCCAGTACTTC.

This clone was seen only a few times. The chain links TRBV12-3 or TRBV12-4 to TRBJ1-6, with TRBD1 as a possible D gene (5 bases). Trimming removed 9 bases at V and 9 bases at J, with 15 bases between. This CDR3 comprises 13 residues. CDR3 region: CASTTALGSPLHF. The CDR3 DNA reads as TGTGCCAGTACGACAGCCCTGGGTTCACCCCTCCACTTT.

The chain joins TRBV7-3 to TRBJ2-3; D uncertain. CDR3 length equals 13 residues. V was pared by 5 bases and J by 3 bases, with 9 bases between. Germline lookup yields CDR1 SGHTA and CDR2 FQGTGA. CDR3 sequence: CASSPTSTDTQYF. Written as DNA, the CDR3 is TGTGCCAGCAGCCCTACCTCAACAGATACGCAGTATTTT.

This sequence joins TRBV29-1 and TRBJ2-2; 7 bases match TRBD1. This CDR3 is 13 amino acids long. Unmatched junction bases numbered 5, after V lost 4 bases and J lost 6 bases. Germline V gene data show CDR1 as SQVTM and CDR2 as ANQGSEA. Here the CDR3 DNA reads TGCAGCGTTGGACAGGGTATCGCCGGGGAGCTGTTTTTT. Amino acid sequence: CSVGQGIAGELFF.

The gene calls are TRBV10-3 and TRBJ1-2, with TRBD1 matching over 9 bases. Germline V lookup: CDR1 ENHRY, CDR2 SYGVKD. The length of the CDR3 is 17 residues. After removal of 3 bases from V and 7 bases from J, the junction contained 15 bases not matched to a gene. CDR3 sequence (DNA): TGTGCCATCAGTGAACCTGGGAGTGGGCCGGGACAGGGTGGCTACACCTTC. Protein sequence: CAISEPGSGPGQGGYTF.

CDR3 amino acids: CAWSVFLKSWESETDTQYF. CDR3 bases: TGTGCCTGGAGTGTATTCCTCAAATCGTGGGAGTCGGAAACAGATACGCAGTATTTT. The chain combines TRBV30 with TRBJ2-3; tentative D call: TRBD2 (5 bases). Trimming removed 0 bases from V and 3 bases from J, with 25 bases in between. The germline gives CDR1 GTSNPN, CDR2 SVGIG (reference sequence). The CDR3 is 19 amino acids.

The gene calls are TRBV5-1 and TRBJ2-7; D perhaps matches TRBD1 (6 bases). Trimming took 4 bases from V and 2 from J, leaving 13 bases between them. The germline CDR1 and CDR2 sequences are SGHRS and YFSETQ. This CDR3 has 14 amino acids. The CDR3 DNA is TGCGCCAGCAGCACAGGGACAACCACCTACGAGCAGTACTTC. It specifies CASSTGTTTYEQYF.

The V gene is TRBV28, the J gene TRBJ2-5; D unresolved. Per the germline V gene, CDR1 is MDHEN and CDR2 is SYDVKM. V lost 4 bases, J lost 5 bases, and 11 bases lay in between. The CDR3 is 13 residues long. In DNA, the CDR3 is TGTGCCAGCAGTTCAAGACCGCGGGAGACCCAGTACTTC. Translating it yields CASSSRPRETQYF.

This rearrangement joins TRBV7-9 to TRBJ2-3; the match to TRBD1 covers 10 bases. The CDR3 extends over 16 amino acids. After removal of 5 bases from V and 2 bases from J, the junction contained 7 bases not matched to a gene. CDR1 SEHNR and CDR2 FQNEAQ come from the germline V gene (reference sequence). CDR3 protein: CASSRGQGPNTDTQYF. DNA of the CDR3: TGTGCCAGCAGCCGGGGACAGGGGCCGAACACAGATACGCAGTATTTT.

The chain has TRBV7-2 and TRBJ1-4, with 10 nucleotides matching TRBD1. The J segment lost 8 bases and the V segment lost 5 bases, leaving 5 bases of the junction unmatched. CDR3 length: 14 residues. Germline V gene data show CDR1 as SGHTA and CDR2 as FQGNSA. The CDR3 region has the DNA TGTGCCAGCAGCCGGACAGGGGGAAGGGAAAAACTGTTTTTT. This encodes CASSRTGGREKLFF.

On this clone: At one boundary the junction diverges from the germline segment, which might be a read error. The identical CDR3 is also encoded by other nucleotide sequences in the sample. The chain couples TRBV27 to TRBJ2-7, with D possibly TRBD2 on 5 matching bases. Germline lookup yields CDR1 MNHEY and CDR2 SMNVEV (reference sequence). The CDR3 runs 12 residues. CDR3 nucleotide sequence: TGCGCCATCCCGGGATTAAAATACGAGCAGTACTTC. Its protein is CAIPGLKYEQYF.

The chain links TRBV5-1 to TRBJ2-1; 10 nucleotides agree with TRBD2. This CDR3 comprises 17 residues. Germline CDR1 is SGHRS and CDR2 is YFSETQ. The V segment lost 1 base and the J segment 2 bases; nucleotides outside the gene matches: 6. The CDR3 here is CASSLTWLAGAYNEQFF. CDR3 sequence (DNA): TGCGCCAGCAGCTTGACGTGGCTAGCGGGAGCCTACAATGAGCAGTTCTTC.

The chain has TRBV28 and TRBJ1-4; no reliable D call. Deletions cut 2 bases from V and 8 bases from J, with 6 bases between. The CDR3 is 12 residues long. Germline lookup yields CDR1 MDHEN and CDR2 SYDVKM. The CDR3 loop reads CASSLRREKLFF. The CDR3 bases are TGTGCCAGCAGTTTAAGGAGAGAAAAACTGTTTTTT.

The sample holds one count of this clone. This chain links TRBV11-3 with TRBJ2-5; no clear D. CDR1 and CDR2 (germline): SGHNT, YENEEA. Trimming cost V 4 bases and J 12 bases, with 18 bases left between them. The CDR3 length is 13 residues. This CDR3 reads CASSSPSFPEKYF. For the CDR3, the DNA is TGTGCCAGCAGCTCCCCCTCTTTTCCTGAGAAGTACTTC. Full variable domain (rest looked up from reference TRBV11-3 and TRBJ2-5): EAGVVQSPRYKIIEKKQPVAFWCNPISGHNTLYWYLQNLGQGPELLIRYENEEAVDDSQLPKDRFSAERLKGVDSTLKIQPAELGDSAVYLCASSSPSFPEKYFGPGTRLLVL.

The chain combines TRBV21-1 with TRBJ1-3; whether TRBD1, the table's D call, matches the DNA was not checked. TRBV21-1 represents a pseudogene. The CDR3 is made up of 17 amino acids. The CDR3 here is CASSKERAWTAGNTIYF. CDR3 nucleotides: TGTGCCAGCAGCAAAGAACGAGCATGGACAGCTGGAAACACCATATATTTT.

This sequence joins TRBV28 and TRBJ2-7, with D perhaps matching TRBD2 (6 bases). Germline V gene lookup returns CDR1 MDHEN and CDR2 SYDVKM. The CDR3 has 14 amino acids. Trimming pared 4 bases from V and 2 bases from J, leaving 12 bases between. This CDR3 is CASSWRGLTYEQYF. The CDR3 coding sequence is TGTGCCAGCAGTTGGCGGGGACTGACCTACGAGCAGTACTTC. The whole variable domain, remainder taken from reference TRBV28 and TRBJ2-7, is DVKVTQSSRYLVKRTGEKVFLECVQDMDHENMFWYRQDPGLGLRLIYFSYDVKMKEKGDIPEGYSVSREKKERFSLILESASTNQTSMYLCASSWRGLTYEQYFGPGTRLTVT.

This CDR3 reads CAISEYPAEAFF. The CDR3 DNA reads as TGTGCCATCAGTGAATATCCAGCTGAAGCTTTCTTT. The chain has TRBV10-3 and TRBJ1-1; D remains unclear. V shed 3 bases and J shed 6 bases, with 8 bases lying between them. The germline V gene has CDR1 ENHRY and CDR2 SYGVKD. This CDR3 contains 12 residues.

The chain recombines TRBV11-3 with TRBJ2-1; tentatively, D is TRBD2 (5 bases). The CDR3 spans 16 residues. Germline loops: CDR1 SGHNT, CDR2 YENEEA. Trimming shortened V by 5 bases and J by 6 bases, and 20 bases separated the two germline ends. The CDR3 nucleotides read TGTGCCAGCAGCGGAGTGCGGGTCCTCGGGCTCAATGAGCAGTTCTTC. Its translation: CASSGVRVLGLNEQFF.

V is TRBV6-5 and J is TRBJ1-5, with no clear D. From germline, CDR1 is MNHEY and CDR2 SVGAGI. The CDR3 runs to 16 residues. V was trimmed by 4 bases and J by 7 bases, leaving 20 bases between them. CDR3 nucleotide sequence: TGTGCCAGCAGTTCGAAACGGGCCCCCTCGGGGCAGCCCCAGCATTTT. It codes for CASSSKRAPSGQPQHF.

V is TRBV24-1 and J is TRBJ2-3; D perhaps matches TRBD1 (7 bases). The CDR3 is 16 residues long. V lost 6 bases and J lost 0, with 15 bases in between. Germline CDR1 and CDR2: KGHDR and SFDVKD. DNA of the CDR3: TGTGCCACCAGTAAAGGGGGGACAGCTAGCACAGATACGCAGTATTTT. Its protein product is CATSKGGTASTDTQYF.